This T cell receptor (beta chain) was captured by sequencing in a study of STAT5B mutations in CD4+ large granular lymphocyte leukemia (dated by TCRdb to about 2022). About the full investigation: Among the healthy controls, the CDR3 'QG' motif was associated with a particular HLA allele. The study compared the TCRbeta repertoires of patients with CD4+ T-cell large granular lymphocyte leukemia against those of healthy blood donors. Flow cytometry on FACSCanto II or FACSVerse showed that the purified fractions were more than 95% pure among lymphocytes. Overall study outcomes, separate from this receptor: Enrichment of TRBV06-family usage was observed among the top patient clones (8/27) relative to healthy controls (2/35). The data were not HLA-matched, and the higher clonality in CD4+ T-LGLL than in CD8+ T-LGLL could be due to the relatively small sample size. CD4-sorted patient repertoires appeared more clonal than healthy CD4+ repertoires, and this difference persisted after removing the putative leukemic clones. The main leukemic clonotypes were found to be private to each patient, although 25% of the main leukemic clonotypes were detected at low frequency in the non-leukemic repertoires of other patients.

The immunoSEQ assay at survey resolution was used to sequence TCRbeta rearrangements from genomic DNA. Turning to the authors' computational methods: In the TCR sequencing data, the lowest productive clonotype frequency that could be detected was 2.59 x 10-5. Only productive TCRbeta rearrangements, defined as complete and in-frame sequences, were included in the analyses. Simpson clonality, calculated in the immunoSEQ Analyzer version 3.0, was used as the measure of sample clonality. Clones were grouped by frequency into very rare, small, medium, large (1-20%) or hyperexpanded (>20%) categories. Generation probabilities were estimated with OLGA 1.2.3, V-gene circos plots were generated with VDJtools, specificities were searched for in VDJdb, and CDR3 motifs were identified with GLIPH. Not all clones reach the TCRdb copy of this immuneACCESS table, which keeps in-frame sequences only. Checked studies attribute under half of the gap to unresolved V genes and leave the rest unexplained. The DNA gave D and trimming, while V, J and clone size come from that table. This sample is represented by about 28,000 clones; 65% to 80% of them were singletons. Of the sample, over 3% is held by the ten largest clones.

V was cut back by 6 bases and J by 3 bases, leaving a gap of 14 bases between them. Its CDR3 holds 13 amino acids, cysteine through phenylalanine. Only the CDR3 part of the read is kept: 39 bases, read in frame from the first base. The germline V gene sets CDR1 to SQVTM and CDR2 to ANQGSEA. The healthy control group was made up of roughly 34 blood donors, and the Finnish Red Cross blood service supplied their buffy coats. All TCR-sequenced material derived from peripheral blood: patient blood samples and healthy donor buffy coats. Peripheral blood mononuclear cells were isolated by Ficoll-Hypaque gradient centrifugation. For the healthy controls, CD4+ cells were obtained from buffy coats by magnetic purification. Genomic DNA was extracted with the Gentra Puregene Cell and Tissue kit and quantified on a Qubit 2.0 fluorometer. Note on this clone: Its target antigen remains unknown. Base qualities are missing; no much larger clone stands one base away.

This sequence uses TRBV29-1 and TRBJ1-1, and TRBD1 may be the D gene, going by 5 matching bases. The sequenced material came from CD4+ T cells from blood buffy coats. The receptor comes from a human donor in good health. The CDR3 has the sequence CSVQGVGDTEAFF. The DNA sequence is given as TGCAGCGTGCAAGGGGTGGGGGACACTGAAGCTTTCTTT.